This T cell receptor (beta chain) was retrieved from a study of blood T cell repertoires in COVID-19. Looking at the study overall: T cells, B-cell-depleted T cells, or PBMCs supplied cDNA or gDNA.

The V gene's germline CDR1 is WSHSY and CDR2 SAAADI. This CDR3 spans 15 amino acids. V was trimmed by 0 bases and J by 7 bases, leaving 10 bases between them. The repertoire was sequenced with immunoSEQ multiplex PCR; TCRdb's copy has only in-frame clones and lacks some. The sample has approximately 200,000 clones, about 83% seen once. This clone appeared a single time. The clonotype was recovered from a woman between 50 and 59 years old with acute or convalescent COVID-19. V usage is TRBV10-2 and J usage is TRBJ1-6; D gene uncertain. The material sequenced was peripheral blood. CDR3 DNA sequence: TGCGCCAGCAGTGAGTCCAAACGGGTAAATTCACCCCTCCACTTT. It translates to CASSESKRVNSPLHF.